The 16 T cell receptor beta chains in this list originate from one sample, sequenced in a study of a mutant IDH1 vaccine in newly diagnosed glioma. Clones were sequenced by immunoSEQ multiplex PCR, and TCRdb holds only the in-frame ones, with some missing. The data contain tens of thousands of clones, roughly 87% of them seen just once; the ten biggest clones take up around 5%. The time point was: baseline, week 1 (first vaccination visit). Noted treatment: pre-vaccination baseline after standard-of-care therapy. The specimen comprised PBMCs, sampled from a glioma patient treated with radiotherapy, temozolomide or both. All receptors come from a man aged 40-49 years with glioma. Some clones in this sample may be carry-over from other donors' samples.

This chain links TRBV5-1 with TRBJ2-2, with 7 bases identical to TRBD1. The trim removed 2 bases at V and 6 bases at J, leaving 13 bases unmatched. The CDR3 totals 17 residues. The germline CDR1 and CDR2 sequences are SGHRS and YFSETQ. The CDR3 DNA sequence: TGCGCCAGCAGCTTATGGAAGACAGGGCGCCGTCCCGGGGAGCTGTTTTTT. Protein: CASSLWKTGRRPGELFF.

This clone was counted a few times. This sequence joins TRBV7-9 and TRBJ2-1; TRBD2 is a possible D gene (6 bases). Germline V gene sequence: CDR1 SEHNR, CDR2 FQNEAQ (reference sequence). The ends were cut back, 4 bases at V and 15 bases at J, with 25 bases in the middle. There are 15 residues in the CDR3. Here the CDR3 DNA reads TGTGCCAGCAGCTCCCGGACGGATCCGGGCGGGGCGCCGTTCTTC. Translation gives CASSSRTDPGGAPFF.

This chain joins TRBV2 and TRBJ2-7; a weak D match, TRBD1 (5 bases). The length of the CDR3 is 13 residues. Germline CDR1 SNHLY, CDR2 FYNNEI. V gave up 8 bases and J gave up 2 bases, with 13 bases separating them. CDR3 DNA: TGTGCCAGCCTCACAGACAGTCCCTACGAGCAGTACTTC. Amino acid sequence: CASLTDSPYEQYF. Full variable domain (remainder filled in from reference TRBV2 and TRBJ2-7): EPEVTQTPSHQVTQMGQEVILRCVPISNHLYFYWYRQILGQKVEFLVSFYNNEISEKSEIFDDQFSVERPDGSNFTLKIRSTKLEDSAMYFCASLTDSPYEQYFGPGTRLTVT.

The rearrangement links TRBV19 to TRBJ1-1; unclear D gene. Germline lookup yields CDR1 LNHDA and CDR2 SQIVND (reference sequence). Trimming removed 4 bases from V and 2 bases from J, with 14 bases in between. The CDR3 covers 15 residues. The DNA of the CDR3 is TGTGCCAGTAGTACCCCCCCAAGCGTTAACACTGAAGCTTTCTTT. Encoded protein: CASSTPPSVNTEAFF.

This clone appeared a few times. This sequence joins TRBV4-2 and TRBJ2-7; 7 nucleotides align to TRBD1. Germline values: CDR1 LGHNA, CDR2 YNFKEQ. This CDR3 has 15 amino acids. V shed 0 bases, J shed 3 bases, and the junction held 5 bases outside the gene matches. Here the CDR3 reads CASSQDSRGLYEQYF. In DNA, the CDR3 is TGTGCCAGCAGCCAAGATTCGAGGGGGCTCTACGAGCAGTACTTC.

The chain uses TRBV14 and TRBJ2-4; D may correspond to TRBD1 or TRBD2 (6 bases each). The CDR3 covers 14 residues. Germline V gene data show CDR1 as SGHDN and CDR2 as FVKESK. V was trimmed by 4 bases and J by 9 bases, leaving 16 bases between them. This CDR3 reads CASSLRPGAGIQYF. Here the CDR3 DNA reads TGTGCCAGCAGCCTAAGACCGGGGGCCGGCATTCAGTACTTC.

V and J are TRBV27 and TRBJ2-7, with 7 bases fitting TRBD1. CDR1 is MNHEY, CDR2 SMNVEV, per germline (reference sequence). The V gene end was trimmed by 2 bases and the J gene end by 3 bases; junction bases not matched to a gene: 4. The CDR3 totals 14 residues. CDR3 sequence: CASSLTTGFYEQYF. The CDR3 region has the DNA TGTGCCAGCAGTTTAACGACAGGGTTCTACGAGCAGTACTTC.

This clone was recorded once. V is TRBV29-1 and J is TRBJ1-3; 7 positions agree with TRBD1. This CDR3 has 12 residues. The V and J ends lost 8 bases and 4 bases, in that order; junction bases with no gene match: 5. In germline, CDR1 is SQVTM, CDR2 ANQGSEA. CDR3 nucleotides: TGCAGCTCAGCGGGACAGGGAAACACCATATATTTT. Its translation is CSSAGQGNTIYF.

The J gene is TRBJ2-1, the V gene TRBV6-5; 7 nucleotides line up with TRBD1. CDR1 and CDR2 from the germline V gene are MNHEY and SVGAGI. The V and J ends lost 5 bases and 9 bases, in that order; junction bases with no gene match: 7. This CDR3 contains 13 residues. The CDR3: CASSRQGNSEQFF. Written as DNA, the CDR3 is TGTGCCAGCAGTCGACAGGGAAACAGTGAGCAGTTCTTC.

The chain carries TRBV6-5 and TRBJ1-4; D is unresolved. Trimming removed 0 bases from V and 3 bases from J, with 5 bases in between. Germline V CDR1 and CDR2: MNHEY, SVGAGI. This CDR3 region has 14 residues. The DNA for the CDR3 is TGTGCCAGCAGTTACTCGTCTTCTAATGAAAAACTGTTTTTT. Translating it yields CASSYSSSNEKLFF.

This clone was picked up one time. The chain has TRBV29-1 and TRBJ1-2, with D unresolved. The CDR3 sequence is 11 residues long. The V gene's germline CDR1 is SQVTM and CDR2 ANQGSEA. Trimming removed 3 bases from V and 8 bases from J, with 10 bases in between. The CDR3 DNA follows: TGCAGCGTTGACGGATTAAGGGGCTACACCTTC. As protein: CSVDGLRGYTF. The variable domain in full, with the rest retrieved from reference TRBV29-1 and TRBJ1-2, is SAVISQKPSRDICQRGTSLTIQCQVDSQVTMMFWYRQQPGQSLTLIATANQGSEATYESGFVIDKFPISRPNLTFSTLTVSNMSPEDSSIYLCSVDGLRGYTFGSGTRLTVV.

CDR3 sequence (DNA): TGCGCCAGCAGCTCAGAAGGGGGAGGACAGGGCTATGGCTACACCTTC. Its translation is CASSSEGGGQGYGYTF. The J gene is TRBJ1-2, the V gene TRBV5-1; 8 bases map to TRBD1. J was trimmed by 4 bases and V by 3 bases; bases with no gene match: 11. Per the germline V gene, CDR1 is SGHRS and CDR2 is YFSETQ. CDR3 length equals 16 residues.

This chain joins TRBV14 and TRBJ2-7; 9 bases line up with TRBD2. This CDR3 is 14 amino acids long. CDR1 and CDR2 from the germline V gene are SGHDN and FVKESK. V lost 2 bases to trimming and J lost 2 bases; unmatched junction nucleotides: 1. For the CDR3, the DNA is TGTGCCAGCAGCCAATTAGCGGGGGCCTACGAGCAGTACTTC. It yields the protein CASSQLAGAYEQYF.

The CDR3 nucleotides are TGTGCCAGCAGTAAGGGGGGCTGGGGTGAAAAACTGTTTTTT. This gives the protein CASSKGGWGEKLFF. The chain employs TRBV27 and TRBJ1-4, with a weak D call TRBD1 (6 bases). Between the trimmed V and J ends, which lost 5 bases and 7 bases, there was a span of 14 bases. The germline CDR1 and CDR2 sequences are MNHEY and SMNVEV (reference sequence). CDR3 size: 14 residues. The whole variable domain, filled in from reference TRBV27 and TRBJ1-4, reads EAQVTQNPRYLITVTGKKLTVTCSQNMNHEYMSWYRQDPGLGLRQIYYSMNVEVTDKGDVPEGYKVSRKEKRNFPLILESPSPNQTSLYFCASSKGGWGEKLFFGSGTQLSVL.

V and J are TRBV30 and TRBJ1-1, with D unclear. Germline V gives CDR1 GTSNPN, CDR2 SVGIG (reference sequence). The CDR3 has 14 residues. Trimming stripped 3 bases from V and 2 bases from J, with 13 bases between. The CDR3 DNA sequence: TGTGCCTGGAGGGTCCCGGACGGAAACACTGAAGCTTTCTTT. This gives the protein CAWRVPDGNTEAFF.

The chain's CDR3 is CASSIRGIVEETQYF. The DNA for the CDR3 is TGTGCCAGTAGTATACGGGGTATAGTGGAAGAGACCCAGTACTTC. The rearrangement uses TRBV19 and TRBJ2-5; D perhaps matches TRBD2 (5 bases). Trimming left V 2 bases short and J 3 bases short, with 13 bases between. The CDR3 runs 15 residues. In germline, CDR1 is LNHDA, CDR2 SQIVND (reference sequence).